In its sample, the clone carrying this T cell receptor (beta chain) was seen a few times. The antigen is undetermined. The data belong to a study of shared clonotypes between healthy human individuals. As for the study in general: CD4 naive and memory got three plates each, CD8 naive two, CD8 memory one.

The protocol was immunoSEQ multiplex PCR, while the TCRdb copy is restricted to in-frame clones and leaves out a portion. The sample records 600,000 to 750,000 clones, roughly two thirds being singletons. Study-level findings and limits: Lower generation probabilities were found for non-shared clonotypes than for those shared by all four donors. Naive CD4 clonotype sharing across a handful of donors was approximately 5%. Deeper or shallower sequencing was expected to change how clonotypes are shared among donors.

The CDR3 loop spans 16 amino acids. CDR1 and CDR2 (germline): MNHNY, SVGAGI (reference sequence). Trimming took off 1 base at V and 0 bases at J, with 10 bases between the two ends. Sequencing was carried out using memory CD4+ T cells sorted from blood. Described subset: CD45RA-negative fraction. The TCR was taken from a woman under 40 in good health. This rearrangement joins TRBV6-6 to TRBJ2-4; possibly TRBD2 for D (5 bases). CDR3 coding DNA: TGTGCCAGCAGTTACTGGGGAGAAGGAGCCAAAAACATTCAGTACTTC. Translation gives CASSYWGEGAKNIQYF.